The present TCR beta chain was sequenced within a study of metastatic and nonmetastatic thyroid tumors. MiXCR was used by TCRdb to re-call the PCR reads. Counted here are some 15,000 clones, around 10% occurring once; the ten biggest clones make up about 33%. Germline CDR1 and CDR2: MDHEN and SYDVKM. V shed 2 bases and J shed 2 bases, with 10 bases lying between them. The CDR3 length is 15 residues. There were no patients who had received any treatment before thyroid surgery. Material for sequencing was blood. This clonotype was obtained from a female donor with papillary thyroid cancer or a benign thyroid nodule (not recorded which). Some clones in this sample may be carry-over from other donors' samples. The rearrangement links TRBV28 to TRBJ1-5; no definite D call. CDR3 residues: CASSLTGMRNQPQHF. In nucleotides, the CDR3 is TGTGCCAGCAGTTTAACGGGGATGCGCAATCAGCCCCAGCATTTT.